This note documents a single T cell receptor beta chain sequence. The target antigen is unknown. Germline V CDR1 and CDR2: MRHNA, SNTAGT. V was cut by 7 bases and J by 1 base, with 10 bases left in between. The CDR3 runs to 13 residues. This record comes from a study of metastatic and nonmetastatic thyroid tumors. In the study overall: Patients with malignant and benign thyroid disease provided blood and tumor or nodule tissue, whose repertoires were compared. Findings and caveats of the study: Benign nodules reportedly had significantly lower TCR beta diversity than malignant thyroid tumors in blood and tumor.

All patients reached thyroid surgery having received no treatment beforehand. TCRdb re-clonotyped the PCR reads via MiXCR. The repertoire holds 15,000 to 20,000 clones, about a quarter seen once, with about 10% in the top ten. The source of this sequence is a female donor with papillary thyroid cancer or a benign thyroid nodule (not recorded which). Some clones in this sample may be carry-over from other donors' samples. The chain couples TRBV6-4 to TRBJ2-5; a weak D match, TRBD2 (5 bases). Sequencing was carried out using adjacent normal tissue. CDR3 amino acids: CASTNGIQETQYF. The DNA of the CDR3 is TGTGCCAGCACCAACGGGATCCAAGAGACCCAGTACTTC.